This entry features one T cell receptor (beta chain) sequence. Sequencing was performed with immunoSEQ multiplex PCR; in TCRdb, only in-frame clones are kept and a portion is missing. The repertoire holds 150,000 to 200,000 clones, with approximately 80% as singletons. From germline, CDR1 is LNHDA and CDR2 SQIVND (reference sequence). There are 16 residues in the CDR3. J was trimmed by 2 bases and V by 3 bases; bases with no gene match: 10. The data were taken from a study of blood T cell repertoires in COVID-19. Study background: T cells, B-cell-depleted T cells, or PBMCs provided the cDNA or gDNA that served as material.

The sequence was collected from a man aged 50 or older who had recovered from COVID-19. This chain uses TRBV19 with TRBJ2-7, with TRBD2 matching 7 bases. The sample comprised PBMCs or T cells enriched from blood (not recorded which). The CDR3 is CASSIFGGGSTYEQYF. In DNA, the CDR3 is TGTGCCAGTAGTATTTTCGGAGGCGGGAGTACCTACGAGCAGTACTTC.